This T cell receptor (beta chain) was recorded in a study of blood T cell repertoires in COVID-19. Overall study context: Sites across the United States, Italy and Spain contributed samples from acute and convalescent COVID-19. Sample material is recorded as cDNA or gDNA derived from T cells, B-cell-depleted T cells, or PBMCs.

As processed by the authors: Cell counts per sample came from amplifying reference gene primers. The method was immunoSEQ multiplex PCR; TCRdb's version includes in-frame clones alone and lacks a portion of them. V and J calls and clone size are given by that table; D and trimming were obtained from the DNA. The profile shows roughly 180,000 clones, approximately 86% of them singletons. V was clipped by 4 bases and J by 1 base, with 13 bases between them. This CDR3 region has 15 residues. Looked up from germline, CDR1 is SGHVS and CDR2 is FQNEAQ. This clone was counted once. The sample comprised peripheral blood. This receptor was taken from a man aged 55-75 years who had recovered from COVID-19. This chain joins TRBV7-8 and TRBJ1-1; D is possibly TRBD1 (6 bases). The CDR3 protein is CASSSLTGENTEAFF. DNA of the CDR3: TGTGCCAGCAGCTCACTGACAGGAGAGAACACTGAAGCTTTCTTT. Full variable domain (missing parts from reference TRBV7-8 and TRBJ1-1): GAGVSQSPRYKVAKRGQDVALRCDPISGHVSLFWYQQALGQGPEFLTYFQNEAQLDKSGLPSDRFFAERPEGSVSTLKIQRTQQEDSAVYLCASSSLTGENTEAFFGQGTRLTVV.